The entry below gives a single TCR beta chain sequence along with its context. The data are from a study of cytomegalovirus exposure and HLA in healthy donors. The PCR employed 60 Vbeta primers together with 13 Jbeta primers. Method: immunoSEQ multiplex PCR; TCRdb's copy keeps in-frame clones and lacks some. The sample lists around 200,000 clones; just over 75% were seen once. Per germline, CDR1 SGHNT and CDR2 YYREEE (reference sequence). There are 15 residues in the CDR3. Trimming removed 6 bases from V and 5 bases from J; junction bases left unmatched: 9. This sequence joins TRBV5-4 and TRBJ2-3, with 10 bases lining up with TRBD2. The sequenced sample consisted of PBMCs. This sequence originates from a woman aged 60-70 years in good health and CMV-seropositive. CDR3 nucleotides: TGTGCCAGCACCCAAGCTAGCGGGGGTGGAGATACGCAGTATTTT. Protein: CASTQASGGGDTQYF.